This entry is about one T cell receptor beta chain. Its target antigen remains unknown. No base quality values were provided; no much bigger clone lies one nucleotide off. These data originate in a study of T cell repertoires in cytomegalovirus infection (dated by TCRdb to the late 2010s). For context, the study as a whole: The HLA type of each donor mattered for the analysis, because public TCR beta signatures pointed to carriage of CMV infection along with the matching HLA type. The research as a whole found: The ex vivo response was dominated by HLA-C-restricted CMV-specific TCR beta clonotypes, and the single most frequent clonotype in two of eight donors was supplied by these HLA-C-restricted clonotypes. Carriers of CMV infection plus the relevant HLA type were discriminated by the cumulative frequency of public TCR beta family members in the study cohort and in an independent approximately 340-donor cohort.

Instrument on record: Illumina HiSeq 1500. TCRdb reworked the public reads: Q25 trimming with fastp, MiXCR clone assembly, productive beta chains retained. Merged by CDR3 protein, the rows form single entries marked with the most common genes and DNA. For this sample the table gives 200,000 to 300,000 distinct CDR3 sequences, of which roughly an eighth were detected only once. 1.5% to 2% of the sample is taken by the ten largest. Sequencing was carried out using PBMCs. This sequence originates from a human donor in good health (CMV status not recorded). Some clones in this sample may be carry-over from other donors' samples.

The CDR3 region has the sequence CASSRDRGGDTEAFF. In nucleotides, the sequence is TGCGCCAGCAGCAGGGACAGGGGAGGAGACACTGAAGCTTTCTTT. Recombination joined TRBV5-1 with TRBJ1-1, with 10 bases matching TRBD1. The germline V gene encodes CDR1 SGHRS and CDR2 YFSETQ. From the cysteine up to the phenylalanine, the CDR3 has a length of 15 residues. Just the 45-base CDR3 DNA is kept, in frame starting at base 1. Trimming takes 4 bases off V and 3 bases off J; junction bases not matched to a gene: 6.